A selection of T cell receptor beta chains follows, all from one sample in a study of OX40 agonist ivuxolimab in advanced cancers. The assay was immunoSEQ multiplex PCR, and TCRdb's table has in-frame clones only and misses some. The sample has around 50,000 clones; around nine tenths are singletons. The source material was CD4+ or CD8+ T cells sorted from blood, sampled in a trial of the OX40 agonist ivuxolimab. The source of these receptors is an adult with an advanced solid tumor such as melanoma, head and neck, liver or kidney cancer. CDR3s include the opening cysteine and the closing phenylalanine or tryptophan. Fields, in order: CDR3 protein, J gene, V gene.

CDR3aa: CASSFAGGMFNTEAFF
j_gene: TRBJ1-1
v_gene: TRBV7-9

CDR3aa: CATRLAFSEQYF
j_gene: TRBJ2-7
v_gene: TRBV6-1

CDR3aa: CASSLERLAVTGELFF
j_gene: TRBJ2-2
v_gene: TRBV7-8

CDR3aa: CASSLQSYEQYF
j_gene: TRBJ2-7
v_gene: TRBV5-1

CDR3aa: CASSLGFADYNEQFF
j_gene: TRBJ2-1
v_gene: TRBV7-2

CDR3aa: CASSSSGLSYEQYF
j_gene: TRBJ2-7
v_gene: TRBV4-1

CDR3aa: CASSIDGGMGEQFF
j_gene: TRBJ2-1
v_gene: TRBV19

CDR3aa: CASSRAGISGYYEQYF
j_gene: TRBJ2-7
v_gene: TRBV19

CDR3aa: CAWSVRGQGDGYTF
j_gene: TRBJ1-2
v_gene: TRBV30

CDR3aa: CSVTLDFKETQYF
j_gene: TRBJ2-5
v_gene: TRBV29-1

CDR3aa: CAISEPGTSGANVLTF
j_gene: TRBJ2-6
v_gene: TRBV10-3

CDR3aa: CASSEPGLAVYEQYF
j_gene: TRBJ2-7
v_gene: TRBV2

CDR3aa: CASSYSGQTNTEAFF
j_gene: TRBJ1-1
v_gene: TRBV6-5

CDR3aa: CAWRGQGASGPVYEQYF
j_gene: TRBJ2-7
v_gene: TRBV30

CDR3aa: CASTTGTGRNTIYF
j_gene: TRBJ1-3
v_gene: TRBV19

CDR3aa: CASSQEPGVGNEQFF
j_gene: TRBJ2-1
v_gene: TRBV4-2

CDR3aa: CASTTSGGSTDTQYF
j_gene: TRBJ2-3
v_gene: TRBV5-8

CDR3aa: CSVTGGETQYF
j_gene: TRBJ2-5
v_gene: TRBV29-1

CDR3aa: CASSTGTSGRYEQYF
j_gene: TRBJ2-7
v_gene: TRBV6-6

CDR3aa: CSVRGPNYGYTF
j_gene: TRBJ1-2
v_gene: TRBV29-1

CDR3aa: CASSQAGRNTEAFF
j_gene: TRBJ1-1
v_gene: TRBV4-2

CDR3aa: CASSLYRYGYTF
j_gene: TRBJ1-2
v_gene: TRBV28

CDR3aa: CASSIDSGLAGQYF
j_gene: TRBJ2-5
v_gene: TRBV19

CDR3aa: CASSHPRLGTYNEQFF
j_gene: TRBJ2-1
v_gene: TRBV27

CDR3aa: CSVEGPTNEKLFF
j_gene: TRBJ1-4
v_gene: TRBV29-1

CDR3aa: CASASDKGGTNEKLFF
j_gene: TRBJ1-4
v_gene: TRBV18

CDR3aa: CAWNKGTGNTIYF
j_gene: TRBJ1-3
v_gene: TRBV30

CDR3aa: CASSEGTRIGGQPQHF
j_gene: TRBJ1-5
v_gene: TRBV19

CDR3aa: CAISPGTWGETQYF
j_gene: TRBJ2-5
v_gene: TRBV10-3

CDR3aa: CASSPRTTAHGEQYF
j_gene: TRBJ2-7
v_gene: TRBV18

CDR3aa: CAWAQGYEQYF
j_gene: TRBJ2-7
v_gene: TRBV30

CDR3aa: CASSQPGGGKSNEQFF
j_gene: TRBJ2-1
v_gene: TRBV23-1

CDR3aa: CASSFGGAYEQYF
j_gene: TRBJ2-7
v_gene: TRBV11-3

CDR3aa: CAISERQAVGGEQFF
j_gene: TRBJ2-1
v_gene: TRBV10-3

CDR3aa: CACGRNSNQPQHF
j_gene: TRBJ1-5
v_gene: TRBV2

CDR3aa: CASSWTSGKETQYF
j_gene: TRBJ2-5
v_gene: TRBV28

CDR3aa: CASSQTEGNTEAFF
j_gene: TRBJ1-1
v_gene: TRBV11-3

CDR3aa: CASRPPGPYNEQFF
j_gene: TRBJ2-1
v_gene: TRBV5-1

CDR3aa: CASSLFDGRAGETQYF
j_gene: TRBJ2-5
v_gene: TRBV11-2

CDR3aa: CAWSSRLDPSFKNIQYF
j_gene: TRBJ2-4
v_gene: TRBV30

CDR3aa: CATSRERWGEETQYF
j_gene: TRBJ2-5
v_gene: TRBV15